A single sample gave rise to the 32 T cell receptor beta chains below, sequenced in a study of long-term antiretroviral therapy in people with HIV (dated by TCRdb to 2022 to 2024). Sequencing of the TRB variable region was done with the immunoSEQ hsTCRB v3.0 assay at survey level resolution. In its TCRdb copy, this immuneACCESS table keeps in-frame sequences only and misses some clones. Where compared with another copy, unresolved V genes explain less than half of these, and the others have no known cause. A total of fewer than 25,000 clones appear in this sample, about 79% of them only once. The ten largest clonotypes hold about 18% of the sample. Sequencing used unsorted PBMCs, obtained 0.1 years before starting antiretroviral therapy. These receptors all come from a man younger than 30 with HIV.

A few counts support this clone. The J gene is TRBJ1-5, the V gene TRBV30; D may be TRBD1 (5 bases). There are 14 residues in the CDR3. Germline V lookup: CDR1 GTSNPN, CDR2 SVGIG (reference sequence). Trimming removed 1 base from V and 7 bases from J, with 14 bases in between. As DNA, the CDR3 is TGTGCCTGGAGTGGGGGGTTGAGTGTACAGCCCCAGCATTTT. Amino acids: CAWSGGLSVQPQHF.

With respect to this clone: The junction and the germline gene differ at one end; a read error may be behind it. The chain couples TRBV7-7 to TRBJ2-7, with D tentatively TRBD1 (6 bases). The CDR3 consists of 13 residues. Germline CDR1 is SSHAT and CDR2 is FNYEAQ (reference sequence). CDR3 residues: CASSLANQGEQYF. The CDR3 DNA sequence: TGTGCTAGCAGCTTAGCGAACCAGGGGGAGCAGTACTTC.

This clone has just a few counts. The chain has TRBV4-3 and TRBJ2-7; the D gene is possibly TRBD2 (6 bases). Germline lookup yields CDR1 LGHNA and CDR2 YSLEER. Between the trimmed V and J ends, which lost 1 base and 2 bases, there was a span of 9 bases. CDR3 length: 14 residues. The CDR3 bases are TGCGCCAGCAGCCAAGGTAGCGGCACCTACGAGCAGTACTTC. It codes for CASSQGSGTYEQYF.

A single count supports this clone. The chain combines TRBV11-3 with TRBJ1-5, with D uncertain. The V gene's germline CDR1 is SGHNT and CDR2 YENEEA. The V end lost 1 base, the J end lost 5 bases, and 12 bases lay between the germline ends. The CDR3 extends over 15 amino acids. DNA of the CDR3: TGTGCCAGCAGCTTAGGCTCCGGGCTGGATCAGCCCCAGCATTTT. This encodes CASSLGSGLDQPQHF.

The chain links TRBV5-4 to TRBJ2-2, with D possibly being TRBD1 or TRBD2 (7 bases each). The CDR3 contains 17 residues. Germline CDR1 is SGHNT and CDR2 is YYREEE (reference sequence). Between the trimmed V and J ends, which lost 5 bases and 2 bases, there was a span of 19 bases. In nucleotides, the CDR3 is TGTGCCAGCAGGAATTGGGAGGGGGCTATAAACACCGGGGAGCTGTTTTTT. Translation: CASRNWEGAINTGELFF.

This chain links TRBV5-1 with TRBJ2-5; TRBD2 matches 10 bases. CDR1 is SGHRS and CDR2 is YFSETQ in the germline V gene. CDR3 length: 15 residues. Trimming at V came to 0 bases and at J to 4 bases, leaving 3 bases not matched to a gene. The CDR3 sequence is CASSLEASGGETQYF. In DNA, the CDR3 is TGCGCCAGCAGCTTGGAGGCTAGCGGGGGAGAGACCCAGTACTTC.

The chain has TRBV5-1 and TRBJ2-5, with TRBD1 identical over 11 bases. V trimming: 3 bases; J trimming: 5 bases; junction bases outside the gene matches: 6. Germline CDR1 and CDR2: SGHRS and YFSETQ. The CDR3 runs 15 residues. This chain's CDR3 is CASSWGTGGVETQYF. The CDR3 nucleotides are TGCGCCAGCAGCTGGGGGACAGGGGGTGTGGAGACCCAGTACTTC.

This clone was found once. The V gene is TRBV7-6, the J gene TRBJ1-6; 10 bases are a match to TRBD1. This CDR3 region has 16 residues. Germline loops: CDR1 SGHVS, CDR2 FNYEAQ. With V trimmed by 3 bases and J by 9 bases, 8 bases remained unmatched. The CDR3 sequence: CASSLGQGIVASPLHF. The CDR3, as DNA: TGTGCCAGCAGCTTGGGACAGGGGATTGTAGCTTCACCCCTCCACTTT. The complete variable domain, with remaining parts taken from reference TRBV7-6 and TRBJ1-6, reads GAGVSQSPRYKVTKRGQDVALRCDPISGHVSLYWYRQALGQGPEFLTYFNYEAQQDKSGLPNDRFSAERPEGSISTLTIQRTEQRDSAMYRCASSLGQGIVASPLHFGNGTRLTVT.

The chain joins TRBV10-2 to TRBJ2-1; 11 nucleotides match TRBD2. The CDR3 sequence is 16 residues long. CDR1 WSHSY and CDR2 SAAADI come from the germline V gene. V lost 2 bases and J lost 4; bases outside the gene matches: 4. CDR3 region: CASSEGSGGGYNEQFF. The CDR3 DNA sequence: TGCGCCAGCAGTGAGGGTAGCGGGGGGGGTTACAATGAGCAGTTCTTC.

The V and J genes are TRBV4-3 and TRBJ2-7; TRBD1 agrees at 8 bases. CDR1 and CDR2 from the germline V gene are LGHNA and YSLEER. The J segment lost 4 bases and the V segment lost 1 base, leaving 3 bases of the junction unmatched. The CDR3 consists of 14 residues. Written as DNA, the CDR3 is TGCGCCAGCAGCCAAGGCCAGGGGGCATACGAGCAGTACTTC. As protein: CASSQGQGAYEQYF.

This chain connects TRBV7-2 to TRBJ2-3; TRBD2 agrees at 14 bases. With V trimmed by 4 bases and J by 0 bases, 0 bases remained unmatched. The CDR3 consists of 16 residues. Germline V gene lookup returns CDR1 SGHTA and CDR2 FQGNSA. The DNA of the CDR3 is TGTGCCAGCAGCTGGACTAGCGGGGGGAGCACAGATACGCAGTATTTT. Translation: CASSWTSGGSTDTQYF.

This chain links TRBV28 with TRBJ1-2, with 12 bases matching TRBD1. V gave up 7 bases and J gave up 6 bases; unmatched junction bases: 9. CDR1 is MDHEN and CDR2 is SYDVKM in the germline V gene. This CDR3 is built from 15 residues. The chain's CDR3 is CASTPVGTGGNGYTF. The CDR3 DNA reads TGTGCCAGCACCCCGGTAGGGACAGGGGGCAATGGCTACACCTTC.

This clone has a handful of counts. The J gene is TRBJ1-2, the V gene TRBV12-5, with D perhaps matching TRBD1 (6 bases). CDR3 length: 13 residues. Per the germline V gene, CDR1 is LGHNT and CDR2 is FRNRAP. V lost 3 bases and J 6 bases, leaving 11 bases between the germline ends. The CDR3 region has the DNA TGTGCTAGTGGTTTCGGGGAGGGGGATGGCTACACCTTC. This encodes CASGFGEGDGYTF.

The chain employs TRBV2 and TRBJ1-2; TRBD1 matches at 11 bases. Germline V CDR1 and CDR2: SNHLY, FYNNEI. There are 13 residues in the CDR3. Losses at the gene ends were 4 bases for V and 6 bases for J; bases not matched to a gene: 1. CDR3 bases: TGTGCCAGCAGTGGGACAGGGGGCGATGGCTACACCTTC. It yields the protein CASSGTGGDGYTF.

The chain employs TRBV5-5 and TRBJ2-1, with D possibly matching TRBD2 (5 bases). Trimming pared 8 bases from V and 4 bases from J, leaving 19 bases between. Germline assignment: CDR1 SGHKS and CDR2 YYEKEE (reference sequence). CDR3 length: 15 residues. In DNA, the CDR3 is TGTGCCAGTTACAGAGGGCCGGTCTCTTACAATGAGCAGTTCTTC. Its protein is CASYRGPVSYNEQFF.

This clone was seen a single time. The chain carries TRBV6-1 and TRBJ2-3; D is perhaps TRBD1 (5 bases). CDR3 length equals 12 residues. The germline V gene encodes CDR1 MNHNS and CDR2 SASEGT. Deletions cut 7 bases from V and 4 bases from J, with 9 bases between. The CDR3 is CASTTEADTQYF. CDR3 coding DNA: TGTGCCAGCACGACAGAGGCAGATACGCAGTATTTT.

V and J are TRBV6-5 and TRBJ1-2, with D hard to call. The CDR3 covers 11 residues. The germline V gene has CDR1 MNHEY and CDR2 SVGAGI. Between the trimmed V and J ends, which lost 10 bases and 1 base, there was a span of 7 bases. The CDR3 sequence: CATTLNYGYTF. In DNA, the CDR3 is TGTGCCACGACACTTAACTATGGCTACACCTTC.

This clone was seen a handful of times. One end of the junction fails to match germline, which may point to a read error. V usage is TRBV6-6 and J usage is TRBJ2-7, with D possibly TRBD2 on 5 matching bases. The V gene's germline CDR1 is MNHNY and CDR2 SVGAGI (reference sequence). The CDR3 totals 14 residues. CDR3 loop: CAISESLANYEQYF. In DNA form, the CDR3 reads TGTGCCATCAGTGAGTCCTTAGCGAACTACGAGCAGTACTTC.

In this sample, this clone turned up once. The CDR3 is CAWSVIGGAGASSLGIQYF. Written as DNA, the CDR3 is TGTGCCTGGAGTGTAATCGGAGGGGCGGGAGCTTCGAGTCTGGGCATTCAGTACTTC. The chain recombines TRBV30 with TRBJ2-4, with TRBD2 matching 7 bases. CDR3 length: 19 residues. Trimming cost V 0 bases and J 9 bases; bases outside gene matches: 23. The germline V gene has CDR1 GTSNPN and CDR2 SVGIG (reference sequence).

The CDR3 DNA reads as TGTGCCAGCAGCCTTCAGGGGACAGGGGCGAGAACTGAAGCTTTCTTT. It translates to CASSLQGTGARTEAFF. The chain employs TRBV7-9 and TRBJ1-1, with TRBD1 identical over 10 bases. CDR1 and CDR2 (germline): SEHNR, FQNEAQ (reference sequence). CDR3 length: 16 residues. Losses at the gene ends were 5 bases for V and 5 bases for J; bases not matched to a gene: 11.

The chain carries TRBV19 and TRBJ1-5; D is undetermined. Germline values: CDR1 LNHDA, CDR2 SQIVND (reference sequence). The CDR3 spans 14 residues. Deletions cut 1 base from V and 1 base from J, with 5 bases between. The CDR3 protein is CASSIVGSNQPQHF. The CDR3 DNA is TGTGCCAGTAGTATAGTGGGGAGCAATCAGCCCCAGCATTTT. The variable domain in full, completed from reference TRBV19 and TRBJ1-5, reads DGGITQSPKYLFRKEGQNVTLSCEQNLNHDAMYWYRQDPGQGLRLIYYSQIVNDFQKGDIAEGYSVSREKKESFPLTVTSAQKNPTAFYLCASSIVGSNQPQHFGDGTRLSIL.

The chain combines TRBV6-1 with TRBJ1-6; D might be TRBD1 (6 bases). The ends were cut back, 5 bases at V and 7 bases at J, with 12 bases in the middle. The CDR3 loop spans 14 amino acids. From germline, CDR1 is MNHNS and CDR2 SASEGT. The chain's CDR3 is CASSPGVGNSPLHF. In DNA, the CDR3 is TGTGCCAGCAGTCCAGGGGTTGGGAATTCACCCCTCCACTTT.

The chain has TRBV12-2 and TRBJ2-5; the D call in the table, TRBD2, was not verified against the DNA. TRBV12-2 is a pseudogene. The CDR3 covers 15 residues. CDR3 region: CASRVPPRGQETQYF. The CDR3 DNA reads TGTGCAAGTCGGGTACCTCCCCGAGGGCAAGAGACCCAGTACTTC.

For this clone: The sample carries other DNA sequences with the same CDR3. This sequence joins TRBV13 and TRBJ1-1, with D possibly TRBD1 on 6 matching bases. Trimming left V 0 bases short and J 5 bases short, with 7 bases between. There are 13 residues in the CDR3. Germline CDR1 PRHDT, CDR2 FYEKMQ (reference sequence). CDR3 protein: CASSLGRGTEAFF. CDR3 DNA: TGTGCCAGCAGCTTAGGTAGGGGGACTGAAGCTTTCTTT.

CDR3 residues: CASSDPLGAADTQYF. The DNA of the CDR3 is TGTGCCAGCAGCGACCCCTTGGGGGCGGCAGATACGCAGTATTTT. The J gene is TRBJ2-3, the V gene TRBV9; tentative D call: TRBD1 (6 bases). CDR1 and CDR2 (germline): SGDLS, YYNGEE. Trimming took off 3 bases at V and 4 bases at J, with 15 bases between the two ends. The CDR3 is made up of 15 amino acids.

J is TRBJ1-1 and V is TRBV4-1; 7 nucleotides agree with TRBD1. Looked up from germline, CDR1 is MGHRA and CDR2 is YSYEKL. V lost 6 bases, J lost 1 base, and 5 bases stayed unmatched. This CDR3 region has 14 residues. The CDR3 region has the DNA TGCGCCAGCAGTAGGACAGGATGGAACACTGAAGCTTTCTTT. Translating it yields CASSRTGWNTEAFF.

This clone was observed a few times. The chain couples TRBV27 to TRBJ2-2; no clear D gene. The CDR3 spans 13 residues. Trimming cost V 3 bases and J 4 bases, with 6 bases left between them. Germline loops: CDR1 MNHEY, CDR2 SMNVEV (reference sequence). This CDR3 reads CASSFLGTGELFF. CDR3 DNA sequence: TGTGCCAGCAGTTTCTTGGGCACCGGGGAGCTGTTTTTT.

This clone is medium-sized in the sample. The chain is built from TRBV19 and TRBJ2-7, with 8 positions matching TRBD2. The CDR3 runs to 14 residues. The V and J ends lost 2 bases and 4 bases, in that order; junction bases with no gene match: 4. Germline loops: CDR1 LNHDA, CDR2 SQIVND (reference sequence). CDR3 nucleotides: TGTGCCAGTAGTATAAGCGGGGGAGAATACGAGCAGTACTTC. Protein sequence: CASSISGGEYEQYF.

This clone was observed once. CDR3 protein: CASGKGFQGAKNIQYF. In DNA, the CDR3 is TGTGCTAGTGGTAAGGGCTTTCAGGGAGCCAAAAACATTCAGTACTTC. The rearrangement joins TRBV12-5 to TRBJ2-4; D may be TRBD1 (5 bases). Germline-derived CDR1 and CDR2 are LGHNT and FRNRAP. This CDR3 has 16 residues. Trimming took 5 bases from V and 0 from J, leaving 14 bases between them.

This rearrangement joins TRBV20-1 to TRBJ1-1; no definite D call. Trimming removed 4 bases from V and 3 bases from J, with 6 bases in between. This CDR3 is 11 amino acids long. Germline CDR1 and CDR2: DFQATT and SNEGSKA (reference sequence). This chain's CDR3 is CSATSYTEAFF. The CDR3, as DNA: TGCAGTGCTACGTCTTACACTGAAGCTTTCTTT.

The chain recombines TRBV6-1 with TRBJ1-4; TRBD1 aligns across 7 bases. The germline gives CDR1 MNHNS, CDR2 SASEGT. The CDR3 extends over 15 amino acids. V shed 2 bases and J 4 bases; nucleotides not matched to a gene: 4. Here the CDR3 DNA reads TGTGCCAGCAGTGAACCGGGACAGAGTAATGAAAAACTGTTTTTT. It yields the protein CASSEPGQSNEKLFF.

V gene TRBV9 combines with J gene TRBJ2-1, with a possible D match to TRBD2 (5 bases). Germline V gene data show CDR1 as SGDLS and CDR2 as YYNGEE. V lost 4 bases, J lost 8 bases, and 16 bases lay in between. There are 14 residues in the CDR3. CDR3 amino acids: CASSQLGNRDEQFF. CDR3 nucleotide sequence: TGTGCCAGCAGCCAACTAGGGAATCGGGATGAGCAGTTCTTC. Complete variable domain (other parts from reference TRBV9 and TRBJ2-1): DSGVTQTPKHLITATGQRVTLRCSPRSGDLSVYWYQQSLDQGLQFLIQYYNGEERAKGNILERFSAQQFPDLHSELNLSSLELGDSALYFCASSQLGNRDEQFFGPGTRLTVL.